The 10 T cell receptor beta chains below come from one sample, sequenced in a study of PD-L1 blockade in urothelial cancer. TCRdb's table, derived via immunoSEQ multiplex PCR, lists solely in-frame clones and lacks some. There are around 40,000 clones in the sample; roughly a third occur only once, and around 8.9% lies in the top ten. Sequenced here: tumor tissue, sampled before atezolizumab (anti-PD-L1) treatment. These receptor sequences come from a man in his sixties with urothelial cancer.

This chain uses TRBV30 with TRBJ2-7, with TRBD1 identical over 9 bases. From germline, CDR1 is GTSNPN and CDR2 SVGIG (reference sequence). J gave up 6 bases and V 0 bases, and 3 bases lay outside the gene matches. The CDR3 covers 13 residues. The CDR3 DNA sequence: TGTGCCTGGAGTGTAAACAGGGGGCGCGAGCAGTACTTC. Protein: CAWSVNRGREQYF. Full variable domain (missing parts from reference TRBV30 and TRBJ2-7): SQTIHQWPATLVQPVGSPLSLECTVEGTSNPNLYWYRQAAGRGLQLLFYSVGIGQISSEVPQNLSASRPQDRQFILSSKKLLLSDSGFYLCAWSVNRGREQYFGPGTRLTVT.

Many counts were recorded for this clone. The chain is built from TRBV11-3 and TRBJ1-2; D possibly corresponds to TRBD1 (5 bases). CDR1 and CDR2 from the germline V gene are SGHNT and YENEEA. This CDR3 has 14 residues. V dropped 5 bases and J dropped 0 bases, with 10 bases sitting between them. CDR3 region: CASSQGAPNYGYTF. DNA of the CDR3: TGTGCCAGCAGCCAAGGGGCCCCTAACTATGGCTACACCTTC.

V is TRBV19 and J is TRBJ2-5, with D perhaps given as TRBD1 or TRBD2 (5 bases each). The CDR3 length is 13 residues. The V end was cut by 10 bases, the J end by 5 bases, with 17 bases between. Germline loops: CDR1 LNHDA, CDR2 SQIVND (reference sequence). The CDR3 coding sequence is TGTGCCACCGGGACCAAAATCCGCGAGACCCAGTACTTC. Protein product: CATGTKIRETQYF.

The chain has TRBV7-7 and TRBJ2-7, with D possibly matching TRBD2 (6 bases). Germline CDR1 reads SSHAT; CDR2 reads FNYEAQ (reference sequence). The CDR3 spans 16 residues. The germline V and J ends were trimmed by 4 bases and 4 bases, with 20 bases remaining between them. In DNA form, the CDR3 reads TGTGCCAGCAGCTCCTATTCGACGGGGGTATCGTACGAGCAGTACTTC. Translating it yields CASSSYSTGVSYEQYF. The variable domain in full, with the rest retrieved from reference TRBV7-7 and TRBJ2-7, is GAGVSQSPRYKVTKRGQDVTLRCDPISSHATLYWYQQALGQGPEFLTYFNYEAQPDKSGLPSDRFSAERPEGSISTLTIQRTEQRDSAMYRCASSSYSTGVSYEQYFGPGTRLTVT.

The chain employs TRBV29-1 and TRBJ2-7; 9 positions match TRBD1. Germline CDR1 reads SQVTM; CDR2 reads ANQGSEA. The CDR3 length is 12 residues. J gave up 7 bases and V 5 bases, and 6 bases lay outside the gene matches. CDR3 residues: CSVRTGAREQYF. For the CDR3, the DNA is TGCAGCGTTCGGACAGGGGCTAGGGAGCAGTACTTC.

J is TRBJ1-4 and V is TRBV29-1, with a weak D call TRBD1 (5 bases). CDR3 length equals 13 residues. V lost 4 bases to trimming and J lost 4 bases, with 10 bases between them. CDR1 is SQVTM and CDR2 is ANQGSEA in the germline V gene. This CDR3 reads CSVGGGGNEKLFF. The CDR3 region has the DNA TGCAGCGTTGGCGGGGGAGGTAATGAAAAACTGTTTTTT.

CDR3 protein: CASRPSGGAYNEQFF. The CDR3 bases are TGTGCCAGCAGACCTAGCGGGGGGGCCTACAATGAGCAGTTCTTC. The genes are TRBV6-8 and TRBJ2-1; 12 bases map to TRBD2. CDR1 is MNHGY and CDR2 is SAAAGT in the germline V gene. V trimming: 6 bases; J trimming: 2 bases; junction bases outside the gene matches: 2. There are 15 residues in the CDR3.

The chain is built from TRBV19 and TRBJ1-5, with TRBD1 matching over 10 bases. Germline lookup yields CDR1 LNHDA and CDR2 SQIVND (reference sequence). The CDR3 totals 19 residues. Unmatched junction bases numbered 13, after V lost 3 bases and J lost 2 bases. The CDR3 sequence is CASSIFWTGGSSGNQPQHF. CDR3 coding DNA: TGTGCCAGTAGTATTTTCTGGACAGGGGGTTCCTCTGGCAATCAGCCCCAGCATTTT.

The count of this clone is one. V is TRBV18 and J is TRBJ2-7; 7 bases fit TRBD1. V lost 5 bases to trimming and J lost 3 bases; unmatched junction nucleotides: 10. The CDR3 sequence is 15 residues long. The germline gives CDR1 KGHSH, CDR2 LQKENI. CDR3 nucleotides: TGTGCCAGCTCAACAACCCAACAGGGGAACTACGAGCAGTACTTC. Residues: CASSTTQQGNYEQYF.

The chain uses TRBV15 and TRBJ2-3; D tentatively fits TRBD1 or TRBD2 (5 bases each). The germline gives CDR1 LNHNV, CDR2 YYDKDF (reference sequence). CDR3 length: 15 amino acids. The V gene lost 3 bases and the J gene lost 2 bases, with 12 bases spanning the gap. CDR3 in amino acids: CATSRELGATDTQYF. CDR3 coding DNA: TGTGCCACCAGCAGGGAACTAGGGGCCACAGATACGCAGTATTTT.